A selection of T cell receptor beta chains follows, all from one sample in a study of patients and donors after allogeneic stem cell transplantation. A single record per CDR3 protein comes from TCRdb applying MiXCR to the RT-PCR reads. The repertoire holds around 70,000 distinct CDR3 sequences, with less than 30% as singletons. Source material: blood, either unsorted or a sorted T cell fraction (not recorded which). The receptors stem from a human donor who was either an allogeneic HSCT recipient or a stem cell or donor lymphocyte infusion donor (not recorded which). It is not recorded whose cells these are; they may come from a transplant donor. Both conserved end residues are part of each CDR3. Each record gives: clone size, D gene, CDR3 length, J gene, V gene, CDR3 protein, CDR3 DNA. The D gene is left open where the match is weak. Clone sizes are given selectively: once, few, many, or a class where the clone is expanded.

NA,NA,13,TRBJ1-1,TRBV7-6,CASRSGADTEAFF,TGTGCCAGCAGGTCAGGGGCGGACACTGAAGCTTTCTTT
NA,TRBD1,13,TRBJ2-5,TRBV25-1,CASSYNPDRSPYF,TGTGCCAGCAGTTACAATCCGGACAGGTCTCCGTACTTC
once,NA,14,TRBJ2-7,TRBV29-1,CSVVQGIRPYEQYF,TGCAGCGTTGTTCAAGGGATAAGGCCCTACGAGCAGTACTTC
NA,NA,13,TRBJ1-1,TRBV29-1,CSVARPDRVEAFF,TGCAGCGTTGCTAGACCCGACAGAGTTGAAGCTTTCTTT
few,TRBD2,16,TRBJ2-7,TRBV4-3,CASSPWTSGVKDEQYF,TGCGCCAGCAGCCCCTGGACTAGCGGGGTCAAGGACGAGCAGTACTTC
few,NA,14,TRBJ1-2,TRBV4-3,CASSLQLGVSGYTF,TGCGCCAGCAGCCTTCAATTGGGGGTATCGGGCTACACCTTC
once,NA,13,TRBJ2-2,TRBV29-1,CSVTRVETGELFF,TGCAGCGTCACCAGGGTGGAGACCGGGGAGCTGTTTTTT
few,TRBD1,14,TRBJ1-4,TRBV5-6,CASSTRTGNEKLFF,TGTGCCAGCAGCACTCGGACAGGGAATGAAAAACTGTTTTTT
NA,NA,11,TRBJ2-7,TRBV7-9,CASEAAYEQYF,TGTGCCTCTGAGGCCGCCTACGAGCAGTACTTC
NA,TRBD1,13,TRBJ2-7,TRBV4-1,CASSHQQGYEQYF,TGCGCCAGCAGCCATCAACAGGGGTACGAGCAGTACTTC
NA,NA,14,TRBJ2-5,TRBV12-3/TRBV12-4,CASTPEEGEETQYF,TGTGCCAGCACCCCTGAGGAGGGGGAAGAGACCCAGTACTTC
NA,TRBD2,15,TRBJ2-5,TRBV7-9,CASSSPGLARETQYF,TGTGCCAGCAGCTCACCGGGACTAGCGAGGGAGACCCAGTACTTC
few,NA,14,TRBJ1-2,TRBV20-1,CSARTGSTSDGYTF,TGCAGTGCTAGGACAGGCTCCACGTCCGATGGCTACACCTTC
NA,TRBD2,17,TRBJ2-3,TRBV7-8,CASSIRFKRGVGDTQYF,TGTGCCAGCAGCATTAGATTCAAGCGGGGGGTGGGAGATACGCAGTATTTT
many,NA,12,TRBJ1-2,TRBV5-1,CASSADGPGYTF,TGCGCCAGCAGCGCGGACGGTCCGGGCTACACCTTC
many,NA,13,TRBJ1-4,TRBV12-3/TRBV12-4,CASSGKGVEKLFF,TGTGCCAGCAGTGGCAAGGGAGTTGAAAAACTGTTTTTT
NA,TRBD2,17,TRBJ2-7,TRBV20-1,CSASMTLNSGLSYEQYF,TGCAGTGCTAGTATGACCCTAAATAGCGGGTTGTCCTACGAGCAGTACTTC
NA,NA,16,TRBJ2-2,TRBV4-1,CASSQGFAGIAGELFF,TGCGCCAGCAGCCAAGGTTTCGCGGGGATAGCCGGGGAGCTGTTTTTT
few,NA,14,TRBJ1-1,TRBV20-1,CSARVGRGNTEAFF,TGCAGTGCTAGAGTCGGGCGAGGGAACACTGAAGCTTTCTTT
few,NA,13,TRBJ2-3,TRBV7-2,CASSLAHTDTQYF,TGTGCCAGCAGCTTAGCGCATACAGATACGCAGTATTTT
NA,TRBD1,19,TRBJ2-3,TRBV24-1,CATSGKDRGRVRSTDTQYF,TGTGCCACCAGTGGTAAAGACAGGGGGCGAGTCCGGAGCACAGATACGCAGTATTTT
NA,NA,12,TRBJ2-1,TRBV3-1,CASSQGNNEQFF,TGTGCCAGCAGCCAAGGAAACAATGAGCAGTTCTTC
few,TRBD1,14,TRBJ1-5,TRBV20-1,CSAGRGTADQPQHF,TGCAGTGCTGGCCGTGGGACAGCAGATCAGCCCCAGCATTTT
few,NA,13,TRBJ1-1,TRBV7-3,CASSKGRNTEAFF,TGTGCCAGCAGCAAAGGACGGAACACTGAAGCTTTCTTT
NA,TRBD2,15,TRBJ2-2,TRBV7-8,CASSRDPGGTGELFF,TGTGCCAGCAGCAGAGATCCGGGGGGAACCGGGGAGCTGTTTTTT
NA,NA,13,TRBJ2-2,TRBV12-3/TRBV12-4,CARGQGDTGELFF,TGTGCCCGGGGGCAGGGGGACACCGGGGAGCTGTTTTTT
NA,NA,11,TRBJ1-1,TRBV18,CASSPFTEAFF,TGTGCCAGCTCACCATTTACTGAAGCTTTCTTT
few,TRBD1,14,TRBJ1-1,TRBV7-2,CASSLIHRGGEAFF,TGTGCCAGCAGTCTCATCCACAGGGGTGGAGAAGCTTTCTTT
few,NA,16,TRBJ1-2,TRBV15,CATSRDPRPSENGYTF,TGTGCCACCAGCAGAGATCCCCGGCCTTCAGAGAATGGCTACACCTTC
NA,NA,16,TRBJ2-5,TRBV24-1,CATSDLGSQGRETQYF,TGTGCCACCAGTGATTTGGGCTCCCAGGGCCGCGAGACCCAGTACTTC
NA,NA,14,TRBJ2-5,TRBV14,CASNPRGAGETQYF,TGTGCCAGCAACCCACGAGGCGCCGGAGAGACCCAGTACTTC
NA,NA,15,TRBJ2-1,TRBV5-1,CASSLTHYSYNEQFF,TGCGCCAGCAGCCTTACGCACTACTCCTACAATGAGCAGTTCTTC
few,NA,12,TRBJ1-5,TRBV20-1,CSASRQNQPQHF,TGCAGTGCTAGCCGACAGAATCAGCCCCAGCATTTT
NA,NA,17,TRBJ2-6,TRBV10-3,CASRRDPTASGANVLTF,TGTGCCAGTCGCCGGGACCCCACCGCCTCTGGGGCCAACGTCCTGACTTTC
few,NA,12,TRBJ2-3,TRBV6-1,CASARVPDTQYF,TGTGCCTCAGCCAGGGTTCCAGATACGCAGTATTTT
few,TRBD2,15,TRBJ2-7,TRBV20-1,CSARDFSGGPYEQYF,TGCAGTGCTAGAGATTTTAGCGGGGGGCCCTACGAGCAGTACTTC
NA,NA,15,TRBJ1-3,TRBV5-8,CASSLGTGSGNTIYF,TGTGCCAGCAGCTTGGGCACGGGCTCTGGAAACACCATATATTTT
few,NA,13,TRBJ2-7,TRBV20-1,CSAPKALNYEQYF,TGCAGTGCCCCTAAAGCACTCAACTACGAGCAGTACTTC
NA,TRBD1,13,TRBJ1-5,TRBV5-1,CASSLGQGQPQHF,TGCGCCAGCAGCTTGGGACAGGGTCAGCCCCAGCATTTT
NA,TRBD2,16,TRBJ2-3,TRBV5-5,CASTPGGGIGWDTQYF,TGTGCCAGCACCCCCGGGGGGGGCATCGGTTGGGATACGCAGTATTTT
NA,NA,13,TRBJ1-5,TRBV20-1,CSASLVVRGPQHF,TGCAGTGCTAGTTTAGTCGTACGTGGCCCCCAGCATTTT
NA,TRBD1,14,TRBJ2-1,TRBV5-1,CASSDPGQYNEQFF,TGCGCCAGCAGCGATCCGGGACAGTACAATGAGCAGTTCTTC
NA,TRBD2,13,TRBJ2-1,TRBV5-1,CASSSGTYNEQFF,TGCGCCAGCAGTAGCGGGACGTACAATGAGCAGTTCTTC
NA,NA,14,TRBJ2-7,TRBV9,CASSEIGSSYEQYF,TGTGCCAGCAGCGAGATAGGTAGCTCCTACGAGCAGTACTTC
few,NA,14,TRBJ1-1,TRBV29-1,CSVESQAMNTEAFF,TGCAGCGTTGAATCACAGGCGATGAACACTGAAGCTTTCTTT
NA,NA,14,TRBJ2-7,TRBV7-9,CASSPPLGGYEQYF,TGTGCCAGCAGCCCCCCTTTAGGGGGCTACGAGCAGTACTTC
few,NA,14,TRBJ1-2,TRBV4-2,CASSQEMPGYGYTF,TGTGCCAGCAGCCAAGAGATGCCAGGCTATGGCTACACCTTC
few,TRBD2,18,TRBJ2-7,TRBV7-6,CASSLVDFLAGGSYEQYF,TGTGCCAGCAGCTTAGTGGATTTCTTAGCGGGAGGATCCTACGAGCAGTACTTC
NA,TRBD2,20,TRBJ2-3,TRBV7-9,CASSSRPTSGRAGETDTQYF,TGTGCCAGCAGCTCTAGACCGACTAGCGGGAGGGCCGGTGAAACAGATACGCAGTATTTT
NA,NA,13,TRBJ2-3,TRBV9,CASSVISTDTQYF,TGTGCCAGCAGCGTTATAAGCACAGATACGCAGTATTTT
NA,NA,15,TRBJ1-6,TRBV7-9,CASSLRAPGDSPLHF,TGTGCCAGCAGCCTAAGGGCCCCAGGGGATTCACCCCTCCACTTT
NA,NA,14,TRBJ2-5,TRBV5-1,CASSLGQPGETQYF,TGCGCCAGCAGCTTGGGACAGCCAGGGGAGACCCAGTACTTC